This T cell receptor beta chain was retrieved from a study of graft-versus-host responses after intestinal transplantation. Study information: Isolated intestinal, liver-intestinal, or multivisceral transplants were what recipients had. All recipients got anti-thymocyte globulin induction, then tacrolimus and steroids for 2 to 3 years. General study results and limits: Peak circulating GvH clone levels tracked with early post-transplant HvG declines. There were GvH clones found in recipient marrow, and some of them appeared first in ileum or blood.

As concerns this clone: Its matching antigen is unknown.

V trimming: 5 bases; J trimming: 4 bases; junction bases outside the gene matches: 3. Germline-derived CDR1 and CDR2 are SGHTA and FQGNSA. CDR3 length: 14 amino acids. Produced via immunoSEQ multiplex PCR; TCRdb's table is partial and in-frame only. The table lists some 55,000 clones, about 90% of them singletons. Sequencing was performed on PBMCs, taken 650 to 670 days after intestinal transplant. The receptor was isolated from a human patient who received an intestinal transplant, so some T cells may come from the graft donor. The chain combines TRBV7-2 with TRBJ1-3; 9 positions agree with TRBD1. In nucleotides, the CDR3 is TGTGCCAGCAGCCCCGGGACAGGGGGAAACACCATATATTTT. It is translated as CASSPGTGGNTIYF.